This note documents a single T cell receptor (beta chain) sequence. Judged by its sample share, this clone qualifies as medium-sized (0.01 to 0.1%). Its antigen specificity is not known. Base quality data are lacking; no much larger clone is found one base away. The entry originates in a study of siplizumab effects on memory and regulatory T cells (dated by TCRdb to between 2018 and 2021). Looking at the study overall: Paired mixed lymphocyte reactions were run with siplizumab at approximately 0.98 ug/mL and without drug, across fewer than ten responder-stimulator pairs. The effect of the anti-CD2 antibody siplizumab on alloreactive T-cell subsets was examined in allogeneic mixed lymphocyte reactions constructed from human PBMCs. Study-wide conclusions, independent of this receptor: Because sequences below about 10^-5 frequency were poorly captured, only a minor fraction of alloreactive clones could be mapped to unstimulated subsets. Roughly 80-95% of proliferating CD4+ or CD8+ clones could not be assigned a naive or memory phenotype. The cumulative frequency of alloreactive sequences traceable to unstimulated CD4+ memory T cells was significantly reduced by siplizumab. Unstimulated naive T cells appeared to be more diverse than memory T cells, and naive cells seemed to make a substantial contribution to the alloresponse. Among mappable alloreactive CD4+ clones, an average Treg-derived fraction of almost 70% was observed with siplizumab, compared with roughly 28% in control reactions. No functional confirmation was obtained for the suppressive function of proliferating Tregs from siplizumab cultures.

Library construction relied on the immunoSEQ multiplex PCR assay. Around 10^5 TCR templates per sample were assayed by the deep sequencing platform. Genomic DNA extracted from sorted T cells was the material used for TCRbeta CDR3 sequencing. As for the original processing: Clonal analysis of TCRbeta CDR3 data was done in the R programming language. Alloreactive CD4+ and CD8+ clones were defined by comparing unstimulated samples with post-reaction CFSE-low samples. Regulatory or non-regulatory origin of alloreactive CD4+ clones was assigned by matching sequences to the sorted unstimulated Treg and non-Treg repertoires. TCRdb carries this immuneACCESS record with in-frame sequences only. Its versions omit some clonotypes, under half of them owing to an unresolved V gene in the studies checked, with the rest unexplained. Clonal size and the V and J genes are those of that table, whereas D and trimming came from the DNA. This sample holds 10,000 or so clones; 43% were observed only once. The ten largest clones take up about 10% of the sample.

For 5 to 7 days, cells in the mixed lymphocyte reaction were kept in coculture at 37 degrees C. Responder PBMCs were labelled with CFSE and stimulator PBMCs with Violet Dye, then combined at a 1:1 ratio. Sorted unstimulated T cells, along with proliferating T cells recovered from mixed lymphocyte reactions, underwent TCRbeta CDR3 sequencing. Fresh whole blood from about ten HLA-typed healthy donors served as the source for isolating PBMCs. For TCR sequencing, responder T cells that had proliferated and were CFSE-low were FACS-sorted once the mixed lymphocyte reaction was over. The sequence was collected from a human donor in good health; the cells came from an allogeneic mixed lymphocyte reaction. The sequenced sample consisted of CFSE-low (dividing) CD8+ T cells sorted from an allogeneic mixed lymphocyte reaction.

The DNA sequence is TGTGCCAGCAGCGTAGCCCAGGGGATTGAAGCTTTCTTT. It encodes CASSVAQGIEAFF. This sequence uses TRBV9 and TRBJ1-1; D gene: possibly TRBD1, on 6 matching bases. Taken from cysteine to phenylalanine, the CDR3 has 13 residues. Only the CDR3 region is kept as DNA, spanning 39 bases read in frame from base 1. V is clipped by 0 bases and J by 7 bases, and the sequence between their germline boundaries is 10 bases long. CDR1 SGDLS and CDR2 YYNGEE are derived from the germline V gene. Full variable domain (CDR3 extended with the reference TRBV9 and TRBJ1-1 proteins): DSGVTQTPKHLITATGQRVTLRCSPRSGDLSVYWYQQSLDQGLQFLIQYYNGEERAKGNILERFSAQQFPDLHSELNLSSLELGDSALYFCASSVAQGIEAFFGQGTRLTVV.